Detailed here is one T cell receptor (beta chain). Its specificity is not known. The sample originates from a study of beta chain features in type 1 diabetes. Study results and limitations: Across all four CD4+ subsets, people with type 1 diabetes showed modestly shorter TCRB CDR3s.

Researchers reported sorting CD4+ naive, central memory, regulatory and stem cell-like memory cells via CD45RO/CCR7/CD25/CD127/CD95/CD27. Expressed TCRB transcripts were sequenced because the isolated RNA had all been reverse transcribed beforehand. The repertoire was sequenced with immunoSEQ multiplex PCR; TCRdb's copy has only in-frame clones and lacks some. The data contain 250,000 to 300,000 clones, around 24% of them singletons. The CDR3 sequence is 15 residues long. J gave up 4 bases and V 5 bases, and 8 bases lay outside the gene matches. Germline V lookup: CDR1 SGHTA, CDR2 FQGTGA. The chain employs TRBV7-3 and TRBJ2-5, with 9 bases aligning to TRBD2. The sample consisted of naive CD4+ T cells from blood. The TCR was taken from a woman aged 25 to 45 with type 1 diabetes. Written as DNA, the CDR3 is TGTGCCAGCAGCCGGTCCGGGACTAGCTCAGAGACCCAGTACTTC. Protein sequence: CASSRSGTSSETQYF.